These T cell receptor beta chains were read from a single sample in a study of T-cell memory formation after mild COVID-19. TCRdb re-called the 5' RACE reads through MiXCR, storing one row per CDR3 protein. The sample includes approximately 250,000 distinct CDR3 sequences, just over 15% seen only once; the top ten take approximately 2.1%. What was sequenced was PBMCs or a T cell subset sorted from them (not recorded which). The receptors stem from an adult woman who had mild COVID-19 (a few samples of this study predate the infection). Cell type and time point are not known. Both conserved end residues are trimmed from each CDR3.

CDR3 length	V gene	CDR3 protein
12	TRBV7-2	ASSLRQAKNIQY
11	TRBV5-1	ASSARTGEKLF
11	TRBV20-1	SASLRGQYEQY
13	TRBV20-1	SAMPGQGGADTQY
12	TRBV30	AWTPWRRQETQY
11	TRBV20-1	SAAGLSNTEAF
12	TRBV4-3	ASSQDDRQGGYT
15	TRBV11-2	ASSLVGHAGSTDTQY
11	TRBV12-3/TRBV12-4	ASSFGQHAEAF
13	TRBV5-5	ASSLVTGYETEAF
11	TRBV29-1	SADRGRRETQY
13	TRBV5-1	ASSLSGTSIHEQY
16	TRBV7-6	ASSLFPPPAGGYNEQF
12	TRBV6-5	ASRSGDHNEKLF
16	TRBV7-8	ASSLYPTSLTRTYEQY
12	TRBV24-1	ATRETGGYNEQF
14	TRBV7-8	ASSSGYRDARRELF
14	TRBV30	AWSTGTSGSSYEQY
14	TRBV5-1	ASSSNRVSTNEKLF
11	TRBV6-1	ASTRDTSNEQY
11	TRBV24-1	ATSQDSYNEQF
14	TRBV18	ASSPPARVGGGELF
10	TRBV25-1	ASSVGWYEQY
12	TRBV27	ASSPQDYTDGYT
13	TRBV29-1	SVVPGAQWTDTQY
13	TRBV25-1	ASSESVGGLETQY
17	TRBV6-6	ASSYTPPARDRGGYEQY
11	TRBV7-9	ASSLLERGGYT
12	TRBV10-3	AISESGGAAEAF
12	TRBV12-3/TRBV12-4	ASTPWGNSDTQY
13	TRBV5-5	ASSLEGRLNSPLH
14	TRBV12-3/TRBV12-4	ASSLNSGRDVDIQY
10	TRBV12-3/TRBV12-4	ASSSTGFGYT
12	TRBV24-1	ATGAGDRVNEQY
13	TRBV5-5	ASSLLWGGNQPQH